This T cell receptor (beta chain) was found in a study of blood T cell repertoires in COVID-19. As for the study in general: Researchers got acute and convalescent COVID-19 samples from the United States, Italy and Spain. In each case, the material was cDNA or gDNA derived from T cells, B-cell-depleted T cells, or PBMCs.

Trimming pared 1 base from V and 2 bases from J, leaving 11 bases between. Germline V gene data show CDR1 as LGHDT and CDR2 as YNNKEL (reference sequence). The CDR3 consists of 15 residues. Per the authors' pipeline: Amplification of reference gene primers was used by the study to estimate nucleated cell counts. TCRdb keeps only in-frame clones here, not all; method: immunoSEQ multiplex PCR. D and trimming were read from the DNA, whereas the V and J calls and clone size are those reported in that table. This sample has 140,000 to 150,000 clones, with 65% to 85% found just once. The clonotype originates from a woman in her fifties or sixties with acute or convalescent COVID-19. The rearrangement joins TRBV3-1 (or the pseudogene TRBV3-2) to TRBJ1-1; a weak D match, TRBD1 (5 bases). Sequenced sample: peripheral blood. CDR3 in DNA: TGTGCCAGCAGCCAAGGCATTCAGGGAAACACTGAAGCTTTCTTT. This codes for CASSQGIQGNTEAFF.